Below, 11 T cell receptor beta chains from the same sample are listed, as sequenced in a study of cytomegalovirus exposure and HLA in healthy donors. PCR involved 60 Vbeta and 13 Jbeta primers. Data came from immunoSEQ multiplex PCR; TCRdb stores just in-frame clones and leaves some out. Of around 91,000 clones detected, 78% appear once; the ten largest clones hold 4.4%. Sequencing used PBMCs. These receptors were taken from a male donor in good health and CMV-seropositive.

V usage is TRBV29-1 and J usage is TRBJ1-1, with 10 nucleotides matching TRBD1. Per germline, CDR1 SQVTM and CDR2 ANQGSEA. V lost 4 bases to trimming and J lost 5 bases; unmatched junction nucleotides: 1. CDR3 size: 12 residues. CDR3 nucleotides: TGCAGCGTTGGACAGGGGGCTACTGAAGCTTTCTTT. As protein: CSVGQGATEAFF.

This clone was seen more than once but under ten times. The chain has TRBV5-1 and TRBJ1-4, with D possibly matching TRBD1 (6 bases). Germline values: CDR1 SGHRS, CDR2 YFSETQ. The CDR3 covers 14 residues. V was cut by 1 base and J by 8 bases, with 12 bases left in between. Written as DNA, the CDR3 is TGCGCCAGCAGCTTGTGGGCGGGGGGCGAAAAACTGTTTTTT. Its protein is CASSLWAGGEKLFF.

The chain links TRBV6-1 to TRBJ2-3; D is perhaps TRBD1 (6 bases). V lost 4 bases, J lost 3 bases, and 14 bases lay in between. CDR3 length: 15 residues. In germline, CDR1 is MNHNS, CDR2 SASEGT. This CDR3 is CASSGTASRTDTQYF. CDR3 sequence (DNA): TGTGCCAGCAGTGGGACAGCCTCTAGGACAGATACGCAGTATTTT.

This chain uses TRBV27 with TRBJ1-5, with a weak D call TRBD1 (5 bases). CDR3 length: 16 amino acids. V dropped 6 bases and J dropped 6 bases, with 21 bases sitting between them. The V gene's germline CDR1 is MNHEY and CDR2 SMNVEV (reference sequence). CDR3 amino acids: CASRSGGGGISQPQHF. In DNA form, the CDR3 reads TGTGCCAGCAGGTCGGGGGGGGGTGGAATTAGTCAGCCCCAGCATTTT.

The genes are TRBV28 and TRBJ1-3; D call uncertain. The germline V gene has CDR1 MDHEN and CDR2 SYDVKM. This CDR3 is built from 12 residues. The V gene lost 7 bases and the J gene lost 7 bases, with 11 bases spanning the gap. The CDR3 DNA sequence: TGTGCCAGCACCCCGAGTGAGAACACCATATATTTT. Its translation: CASTPSENTIYF. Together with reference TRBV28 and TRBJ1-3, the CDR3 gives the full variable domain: DVKVTQSSRYLVKRTGEKVFLECVQDMDHENMFWYRQDPGLGLRLIYFSYDVKMKEKGDIPEGYSVSREKKERFSLILESASTNQTSMYLCASTPSENTIYFGEGSWLTVV.

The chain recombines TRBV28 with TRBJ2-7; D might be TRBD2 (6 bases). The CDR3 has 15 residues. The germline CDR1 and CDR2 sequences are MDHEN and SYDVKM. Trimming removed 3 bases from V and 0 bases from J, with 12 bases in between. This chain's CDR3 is CASSLGGTDSYEQYF. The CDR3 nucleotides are TGTGCCAGCAGTTTGGGCGGGACCGACTCCTACGAGCAGTACTTC.

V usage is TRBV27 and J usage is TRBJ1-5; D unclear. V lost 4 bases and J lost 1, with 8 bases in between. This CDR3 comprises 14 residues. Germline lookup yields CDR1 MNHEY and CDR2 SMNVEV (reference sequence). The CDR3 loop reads CASSSVNSNQPQHF. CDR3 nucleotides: TGTGCCAGCAGTTCGGTAAACAGCAATCAGCCCCAGCATTTT.

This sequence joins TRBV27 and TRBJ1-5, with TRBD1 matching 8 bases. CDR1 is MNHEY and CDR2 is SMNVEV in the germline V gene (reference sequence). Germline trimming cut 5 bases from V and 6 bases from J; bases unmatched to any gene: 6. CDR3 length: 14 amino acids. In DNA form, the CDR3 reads TGTGCCAGCAGTCGGTCAGGGGGCGGTCAGCCCCAGCATTTT. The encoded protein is CASSRSGGGQPQHF.

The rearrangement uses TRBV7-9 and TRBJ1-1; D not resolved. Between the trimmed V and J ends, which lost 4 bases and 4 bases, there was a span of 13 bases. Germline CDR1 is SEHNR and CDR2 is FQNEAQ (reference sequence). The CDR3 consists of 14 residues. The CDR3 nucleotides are TGTGCCAGCAGCTCCGACGTCGGGATCACTGAAGCTTTCTTT. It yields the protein CASSSDVGITEAFF.

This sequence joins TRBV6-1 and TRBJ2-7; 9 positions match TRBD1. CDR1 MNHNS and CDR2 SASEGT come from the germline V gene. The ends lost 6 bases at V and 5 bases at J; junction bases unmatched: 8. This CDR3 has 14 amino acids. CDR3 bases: TGTGCCAGCAGACCGACAGGGGGAAGCCACGAGCAGTACTTC. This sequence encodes CASRPTGGSHEQYF.

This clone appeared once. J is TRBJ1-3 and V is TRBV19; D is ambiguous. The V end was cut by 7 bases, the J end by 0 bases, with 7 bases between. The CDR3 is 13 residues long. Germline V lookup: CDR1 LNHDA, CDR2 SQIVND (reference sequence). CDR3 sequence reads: CASKSNSGNTIYF. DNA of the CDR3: TGTGCCAGTAAAAGCAACTCTGGAAACACCATATATTTT. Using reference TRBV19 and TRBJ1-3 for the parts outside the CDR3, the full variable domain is DGGITQSPKYLFRKEGQNVTLSCEQNLNHDAMYWYRQDPGQGLRLIYYSQIVNDFQKGDIAEGYSVSREKKESFPLTVTSAQKNPTAFYLCASKSNSGNTIYFGEGSWLTVV.